These 10 T cell receptor beta chains share one sample of origin, sequenced in a study of blood T cell repertoires in COVID-19. The table came from immunoSEQ multiplex PCR; TCRdb's copy has only in-frame clones and leaves some out. Here the sample spans fewer than 140,000 clones, 75% to 85% being singletons. Sequencing was performed on peripheral blood. Every receptor here comes from an elderly man with COVID-19, enrolled during active disease.

This sequence joins TRBV6-4 and TRBJ2-1; TRBD2 aligns across 10 bases. V lost 6 bases and J lost 7; bases outside the gene matches: 9. The germline CDR1 and CDR2 sequences are MRHNA and SNTAGT. The CDR3 runs to 15 residues. The CDR3 DNA reads as TGTGCCAGCAGGAGGGTAGCGGGAGGAAGGAATGAGCAGTTCTTC. Encoded protein: CASRRVAGGRNEQFF.

The V and J genes are TRBV5-1 and TRBJ2-3; 11 positions match TRBD1. Germline V gene data show CDR1 as SGHRS and CDR2 as YFSETQ. CDR3 length: 17 residues. Trimming removed 0 bases from V and 3 bases from J; junction bases left unmatched: 6. The CDR3 loop is CASSLVGQGAGTDTQYF. The CDR3 DNA follows: TGCGCCAGCAGCTTGGTTGGACAGGGGGCCGGTACAGATACGCAGTATTTT.

The chain couples TRBV7-3 to TRBJ2-1; 12 positions agree with TRBD2. Germline loops: CDR1 SGHTA, CDR2 FQGTGA. Germline trimming cut 0 bases from V and 5 bases from J; bases unmatched to any gene: 11. The CDR3 contains 19 residues. CDR3 residues: CASSLTGRLAGAGDNEQFF. The CDR3 coding sequence is TGTGCCAGCAGCTTAACCGGCCGACTAGCGGGAGCGGGGGACAATGAGCAGTTCTTC.

This clone was picked up a small number of times. DNA for the CDR3: TGTGCCAGCAGTCTACGGGACAGGGCAGGCACTGAAGCTTTCTTT. Its translation: CASSLRDRAGTEAFF. The rearrangement joins TRBV28 to TRBJ1-1; 9 bases match TRBD1. The length of the CDR3 is 15 residues. Trimming removed 5 bases from V and 4 bases from J; junction bases left unmatched: 8. In germline, CDR1 is MDHEN, CDR2 SYDVKM. Full variable domain (rest looked up from reference TRBV28 and TRBJ1-1): DVKVTQSSRYLVKRTGEKVFLECVQDMDHENMFWYRQDPGLGLRLIYFSYDVKMKEKGDIPEGYSVSREKKERFSLILESASTNQTSMYLCASSLRDRAGTEAFFGQGTRLTVV.

The chain recombines TRBV5-1 with TRBJ1-1, with 8 bases lining up with TRBD1. Germline loops: CDR1 SGHRS, CDR2 YFSETQ. The CDR3 contains 17 residues. After removal of 3 bases from V and 1 base from J, the junction contained 11 bases not matched to a gene. The DNA for the CDR3 is TGCGCCAGCAGCTCAGGGACAGGTGGACCAAAGAACACTGAAGCTTTCTTT. Its protein product is CASSSGTGGPKNTEAFF.

Here the CDR3 DNA reads TGTGCCAGCAGCCAGATAGGACTAGGAGGGGAGACCCAGTACTTC. This codes for CASSQIGLGGETQYF. The V and J genes are TRBV4-2 and TRBJ2-5; 7 nucleotides line up with TRBD2. V trimming: 3 bases; J trimming: 5 bases; junction bases outside the gene matches: 9. The germline CDR1 and CDR2 sequences are LGHNA and YNFKEQ. This CDR3 is built from 15 residues.

The chain is built from TRBV11-2 and TRBJ2-1; TRBD2 is a possible D gene (6 bases). The CDR3 totals 15 residues. Germline-derived CDR1 and CDR2 are SGHAT and FQNNGV. Trimming left V 1 base short and J 4 bases short, with 11 bases between. The CDR3 DNA sequence: TGTGCCAGCAGCTTAGTAGCGGTATCGTACAATGAGCAGTTCTTC. The encoded protein is CASSLVAVSYNEQFF.

Concerning this clone: The same CDR3 arises from other DNA sequences in this sample as well. This sequence joins TRBV6-1 and TRBJ1-2; 10 positions match TRBD1. With 2 bases clipped from V and 4 bases from J, the junction kept 1 base outside the gene matches. The CDR3 runs to 14 residues. Germline loops: CDR1 MNHNS, CDR2 SASEGT. This chain's CDR3 is CASSERDRGYGYTF. The CDR3 DNA reads as TGTGCCAGCAGTGAAAGGGACAGGGGCTATGGCTACACCTTC.

The gene calls are TRBV6-6 and TRBJ1-1, with D perhaps matching TRBD1 (5 bases). With 2 bases removed from V and 7 bases from J, the gap between germline ends came to 17 bases. CDR3 length: 15 amino acids. Germline loops: CDR1 MNHNY, CDR2 SVGAGI (reference sequence). The CDR3 reads CASSYNGGENGEAFF. Here the CDR3 DNA reads TGTGCCAGCAGTTACAATGGGGGGGAGAACGGTGAAGCTTTCTTT.

The V gene is TRBV11-1, the J gene TRBJ2-7; D might be TRBD1 (6 bases). The V and J ends lost 5 bases and 4 bases respectively, with 12 bases between them. The CDR3 sequence is 13 residues long. The germline CDR1 and CDR2 sequences are SGHAT and FQDESV (reference sequence). CDR3: CASSRPGVYEQYF. The CDR3 nucleotides are TGTGCCAGCAGCCGGCCAGGGGTTTACGAGCAGTACTTC.